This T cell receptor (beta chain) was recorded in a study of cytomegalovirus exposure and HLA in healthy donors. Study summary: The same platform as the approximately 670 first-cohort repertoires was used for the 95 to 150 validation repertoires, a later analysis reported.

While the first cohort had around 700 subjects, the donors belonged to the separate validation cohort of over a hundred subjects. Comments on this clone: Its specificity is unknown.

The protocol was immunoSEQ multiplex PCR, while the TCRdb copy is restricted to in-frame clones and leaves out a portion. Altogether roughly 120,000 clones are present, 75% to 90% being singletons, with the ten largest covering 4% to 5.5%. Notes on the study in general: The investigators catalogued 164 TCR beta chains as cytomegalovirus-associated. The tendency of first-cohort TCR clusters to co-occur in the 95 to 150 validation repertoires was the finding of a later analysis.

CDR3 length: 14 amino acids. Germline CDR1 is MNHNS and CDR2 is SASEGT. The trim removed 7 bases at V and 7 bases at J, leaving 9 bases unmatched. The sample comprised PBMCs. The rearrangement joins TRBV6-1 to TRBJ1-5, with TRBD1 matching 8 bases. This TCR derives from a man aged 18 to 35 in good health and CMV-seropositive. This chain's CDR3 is CASTLNRGGQPQHF. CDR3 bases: TGTGCCAGCACCTTGAACAGGGGGGGACAGCCCCAGCATTTT.